What follows are 9 T cell receptor beta chains derived from one specimen sequenced in a study of blood T cell repertoires in COVID-19. Measured with immunoSEQ multiplex PCR; TCRdb has only the in-frame clones, and not every one. The sample contains more than 100,000 clones, over 70% of which appear only once. Specimen: peripheral blood. These receptors were collected from a man in his 70s with acute or convalescent COVID-19.

V is TRBV5-6 and J is TRBJ1-4; TRBD1 aligns across 8 bases. The CDR3 extends over 17 amino acids. The V segment lost 7 bases and the J segment 4 bases; nucleotides outside the gene matches: 15. CDR1 SGHDT and CDR2 YYEEEE come from the germline V gene. CDR3 DNA: TGTGCCAGCGGAAAGATAGACAGGGGTGAGGATAATGAAAAACTGTTTTTT. Translation: CASGKIDRGEDNEKLFF.

This clone was found a few times. The chain has TRBV18 and TRBJ1-1; 7 positions match TRBD1. This CDR3 has 14 residues. V lost 4 bases to trimming and J lost 5 bases; unmatched junction nucleotides: 7. Per the germline V gene, CDR1 is KGHSH and CDR2 is LQKENI. The CDR3 region is CASSQETGLTEAFF. For the CDR3, the DNA is TGTGCCAGCTCACAGGAGACAGGGTTGACTGAAGCTTTCTTT.

The chain employs TRBV2 and TRBJ2-7; D possibly corresponds to TRBD2 (6 bases). The length of the CDR3 is 14 residues. Germline CDR1 reads SNHLY; CDR2 reads FYNNEI. V lost 8 bases, J lost 0 bases, and 14 bases lay in between. CDR3 protein: CASHGGTFSYEQYF. For the CDR3, the DNA is TGTGCCAGCCACGGGGGAACGTTCTCCTACGAGCAGTACTTC.

The V and J genes are TRBV6-5 and TRBJ1-2; D ambiguous. CDR1 is MNHEY and CDR2 is SVGAGI in the germline V gene. This CDR3 spans 15 amino acids. Deletions cut 6 bases from V and 4 bases from J, with 18 bases between. The DNA of the CDR3 is TGTGCCAGCAGCCGGGAGGAGACCACTTTCTATGGCTACACCTTC. This codes for CASSREETTFYGYTF.

The chain has TRBV18 and TRBJ2-1, with 16 bases that match TRBD2. The V gene's germline CDR1 is KGHSH and CDR2 LQKENI. V lost 0 bases and J lost 4; bases outside the gene matches: 0. The CDR3 has 17 residues. The CDR3, as DNA: TGTGCCAGCTCACCACCGGGACTAGCGGGGGGGTACAATGAGCAGTTCTTC. This sequence encodes CASSPPGLAGGYNEQFF.

The V and J genes are TRBV25-1 and TRBJ1-2; no reliable D call. This CDR3 region has 13 residues. From germline, CDR1 is MGHDK and CDR2 SYGVNS. The V end lost 2 bases, the J end lost 0 bases, and 4 bases lay between the germline ends. CDR3 sequence (DNA): TGTGCCAGCAGTGAACATGCTAACTATGGCTACACCTTC. Translation: CASSEHANYGYTF.

This clone was counted a single time. The chain couples TRBV6-2 or TRBV6-3 to TRBJ1-4; 9 nucleotides match TRBD1. The ends lost 6 bases at V and 7 bases at J; junction bases unmatched: 9. The CDR3 is 15 amino acids. Germline values: CDR1 MNHEY, CDR2 SVGEGT. The DNA of the CDR3 is TGTGCCAGCAGCCACAGGGACAGGGCTGGTGAAAAACTGTTTTTT. Translation gives CASSHRDRAGEKLFF.

The rearrangement uses TRBV7-3 and TRBJ1-1, with a tentative D call TRBD1 (5 bases). Per germline, CDR1 SGHTA and CDR2 FQGTGA. Trimming removed 3 bases at V and 3 bases at J, with 8 bases between. The CDR3 spans 13 residues. The CDR3 DNA follows: TGTGCCAGCAGCTTCAGGGAGGACACTGAAGCTTTCTTT. Translating gives CASSFREDTEAFF.

The chain's CDR3 is CASSSFSGGAVITDTQYF. In nucleotides, the CDR3 is TGTGCCAGCAGCTCATTTAGCGGGGGGGCTGTGATCACAGATACGCAGTATTTT. V usage is TRBV7-2 and J usage is TRBJ2-3; 11 bases are a match to TRBD2. The CDR3 is 18 amino acids. Germline lookup yields CDR1 SGHTA and CDR2 FQGNSA. V lost 4 bases, J lost 2 bases, and 11 bases stayed unmatched.